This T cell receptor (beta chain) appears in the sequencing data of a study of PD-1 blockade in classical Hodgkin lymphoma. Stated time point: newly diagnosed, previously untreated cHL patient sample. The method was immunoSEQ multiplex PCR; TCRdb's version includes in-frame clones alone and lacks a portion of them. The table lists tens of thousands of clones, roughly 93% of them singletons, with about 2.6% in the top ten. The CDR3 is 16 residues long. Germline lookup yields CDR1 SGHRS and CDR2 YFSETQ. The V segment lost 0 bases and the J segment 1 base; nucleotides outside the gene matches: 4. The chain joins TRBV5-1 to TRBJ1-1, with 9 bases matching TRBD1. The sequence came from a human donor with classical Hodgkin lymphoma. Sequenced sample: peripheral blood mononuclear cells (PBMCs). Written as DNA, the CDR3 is TGCGCCAGCAGCTTGGAGACAGGGGGGGCGAACACTGAAGCTTTCTTT. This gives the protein CASSLETGGANTEAFF.